This T cell receptor beta chain came from a study of cytomegalovirus exposure and HLA in healthy donors. Study at large: In an earlier analysis, 117 million unique TCR beta sequences were found from 200 million or so T cells. Most genotyped donors, roughly 80% of about 360, had Caucasian-associated genetic ancestry.

PCR primers comprised 60 Vbeta and 13 Jbeta primers. Original methodology: Later reanalysis found approximately 76 million unique TCR beta chains, 10 million to 12 million of them shared. Clones were sequenced by immunoSEQ multiplex PCR, and TCRdb holds only the in-frame ones, with some missing. V and J calls and clone size are those listed in that table; D and trimming were worked out from the DNA. The data contain 150,000 to 250,000 clones, 70% to 80% of them seen just once; the ten biggest clones take up roughly 2%. CDR3 length equals 14 residues. The V end was cut by 5 bases, the J end by 1 base, with 10 bases between. Germline V gene sequence: CDR1 MNHEY, CDR2 SVGAGI.

The clonotype was recovered from a man aged 30-40 years in good health and CMV-seronegative. The sequenced sample consisted of PBMCs. The genes are TRBV6-5 and TRBJ2-3; weak D call: TRBD1 (6 bases). The CDR3 loop reads CASSPYRGTDTQYF. CDR3 DNA: TGTGCCAGCAGTCCTTACAGGGGCACAGATACGCAGTATTTT.